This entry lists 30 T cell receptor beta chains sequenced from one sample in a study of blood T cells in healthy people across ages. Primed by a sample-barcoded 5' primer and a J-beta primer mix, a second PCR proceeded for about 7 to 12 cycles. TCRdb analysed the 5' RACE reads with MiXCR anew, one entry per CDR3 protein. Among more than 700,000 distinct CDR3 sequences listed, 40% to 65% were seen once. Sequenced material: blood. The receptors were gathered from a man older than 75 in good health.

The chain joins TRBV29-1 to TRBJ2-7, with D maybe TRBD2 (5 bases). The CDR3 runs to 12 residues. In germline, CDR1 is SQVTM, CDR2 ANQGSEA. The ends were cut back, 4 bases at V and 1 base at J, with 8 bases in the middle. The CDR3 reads CSVGSDSYEQYF. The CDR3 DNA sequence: TGCAGCGTTGGTAGCGATTCCTACGAGCAGTACTTC.

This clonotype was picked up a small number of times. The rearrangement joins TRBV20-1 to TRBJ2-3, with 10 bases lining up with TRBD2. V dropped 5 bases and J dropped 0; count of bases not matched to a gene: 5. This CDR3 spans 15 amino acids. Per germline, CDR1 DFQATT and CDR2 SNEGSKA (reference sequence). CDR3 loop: CSASRTSGSTDTQYF. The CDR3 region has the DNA TGCAGTGCTTCTAGGACTAGCGGAAGCACAGATACGCAGTATTTT.

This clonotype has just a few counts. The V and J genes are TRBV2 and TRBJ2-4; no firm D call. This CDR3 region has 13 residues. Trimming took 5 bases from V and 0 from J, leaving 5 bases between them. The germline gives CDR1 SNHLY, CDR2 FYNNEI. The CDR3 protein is CASSRVAKNIQYF. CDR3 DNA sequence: TGTGCCAGCAGTAGGGTAGCCAAAAACATTCAGTACTTC.

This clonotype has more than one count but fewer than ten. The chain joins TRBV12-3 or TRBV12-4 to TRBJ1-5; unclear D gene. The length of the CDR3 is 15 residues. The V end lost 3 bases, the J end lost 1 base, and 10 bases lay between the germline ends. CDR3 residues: CASSFGMRSNQPQHF. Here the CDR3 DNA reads TGTGCCAGCAGTTTTGGGATGCGGAGCAATCAGCCCCAGCATTTT.

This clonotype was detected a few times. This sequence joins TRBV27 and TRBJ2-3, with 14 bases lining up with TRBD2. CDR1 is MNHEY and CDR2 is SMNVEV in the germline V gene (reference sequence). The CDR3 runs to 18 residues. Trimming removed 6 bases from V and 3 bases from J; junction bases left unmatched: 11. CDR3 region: CASSGLAGGHLMTDTQYF. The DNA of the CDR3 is TGTGCCAGCAGCGGACTAGCGGGAGGCCACTTGATGACAGATACGCAGTATTTT.

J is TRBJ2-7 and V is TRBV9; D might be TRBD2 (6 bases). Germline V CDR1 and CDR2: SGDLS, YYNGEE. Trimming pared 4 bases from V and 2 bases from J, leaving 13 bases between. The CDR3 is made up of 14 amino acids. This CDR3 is CASSPKWTTYEQYF. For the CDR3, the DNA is TGTGCCAGCAGCCCGAAGTGGACTACCTACGAGCAGTACTTC.

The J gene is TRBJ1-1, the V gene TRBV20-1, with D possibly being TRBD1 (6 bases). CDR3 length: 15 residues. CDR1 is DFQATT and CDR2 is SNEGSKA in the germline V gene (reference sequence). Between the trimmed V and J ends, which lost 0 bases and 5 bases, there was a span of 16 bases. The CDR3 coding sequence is TGCAGTGCTAGAGATCCGGCAGGGCAGGGGACTGAAGCTTTCTTT. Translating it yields CSARDPAGQGTEAFF.

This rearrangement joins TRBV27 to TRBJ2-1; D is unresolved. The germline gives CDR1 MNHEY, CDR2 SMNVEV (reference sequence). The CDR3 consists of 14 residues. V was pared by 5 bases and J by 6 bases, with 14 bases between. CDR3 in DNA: TGTGCCAGCAGTATCCCGACTGGGGTCAATGAGCAGTTCTTC. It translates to CASSIPTGVNEQFF.

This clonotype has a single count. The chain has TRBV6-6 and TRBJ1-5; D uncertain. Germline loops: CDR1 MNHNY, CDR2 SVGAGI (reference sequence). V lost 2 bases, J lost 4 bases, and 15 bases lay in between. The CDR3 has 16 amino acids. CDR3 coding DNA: TGTGCCAGCAGTTACCGGCCGTTAGGTGGGAATCAGCCCCAGCATTTT. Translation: CASSYRPLGGNQPQHF.

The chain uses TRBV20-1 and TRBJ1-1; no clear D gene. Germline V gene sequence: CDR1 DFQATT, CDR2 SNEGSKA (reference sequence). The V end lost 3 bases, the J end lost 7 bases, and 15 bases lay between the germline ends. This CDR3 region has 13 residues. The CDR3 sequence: CSASGSRGSEAFF. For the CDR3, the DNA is TGCAGTGCTAGCGGATCCCGGGGAAGTGAAGCTTTCTTT.

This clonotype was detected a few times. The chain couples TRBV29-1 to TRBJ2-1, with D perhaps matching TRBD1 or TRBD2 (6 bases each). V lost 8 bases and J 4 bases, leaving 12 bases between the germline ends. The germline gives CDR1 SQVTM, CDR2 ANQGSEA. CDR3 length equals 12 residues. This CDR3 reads CSLLGGYNEQFF. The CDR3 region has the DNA TGCAGCTTACTAGGGGGGTACAATGAGCAGTTCTTC.

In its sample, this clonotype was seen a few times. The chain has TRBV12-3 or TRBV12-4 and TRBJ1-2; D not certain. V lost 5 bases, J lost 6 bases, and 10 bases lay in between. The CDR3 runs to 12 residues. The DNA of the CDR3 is TGTGCCAGCAGTCCTACTGAGAATGGCTACACCTTC. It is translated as CASSPTENGYTF.

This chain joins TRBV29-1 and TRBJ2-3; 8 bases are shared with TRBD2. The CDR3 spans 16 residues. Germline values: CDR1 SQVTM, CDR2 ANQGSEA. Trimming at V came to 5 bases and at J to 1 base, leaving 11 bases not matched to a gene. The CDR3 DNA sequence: TGCAGCGTTCGAAGCGGGAGAGAAGTAGGCACAGATACGCAGTATTTT. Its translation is CSVRSGREVGTDTQYF.

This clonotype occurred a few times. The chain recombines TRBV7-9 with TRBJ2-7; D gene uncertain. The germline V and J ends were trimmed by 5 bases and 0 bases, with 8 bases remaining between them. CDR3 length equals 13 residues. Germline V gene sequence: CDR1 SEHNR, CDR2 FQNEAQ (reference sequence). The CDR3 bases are TGTGCCAGCAGCCCTAAGCACTCCTACGAGCAGTACTTC. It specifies CASSPKHSYEQYF.

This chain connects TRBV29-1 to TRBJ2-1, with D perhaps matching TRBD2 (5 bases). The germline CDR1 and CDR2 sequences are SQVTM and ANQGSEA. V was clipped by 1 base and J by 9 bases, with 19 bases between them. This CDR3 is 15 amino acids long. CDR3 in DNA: TGCAGCGTTGAAGGGGGAGCAAGGGATTCGGGTGAGCAGTTCTTC. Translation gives CSVEGGARDSGEQFF.

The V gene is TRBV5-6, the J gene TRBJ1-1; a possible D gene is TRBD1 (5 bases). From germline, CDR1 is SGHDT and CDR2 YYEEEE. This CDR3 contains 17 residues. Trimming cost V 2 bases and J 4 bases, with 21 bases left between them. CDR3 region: CASSFASSAGSGTEAFF. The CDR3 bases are TGTGCCAGCAGCTTCGCCTCCTCGGCAGGGTCGGGCACTGAAGCTTTCTTT. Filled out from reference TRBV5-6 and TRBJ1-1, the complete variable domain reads DAGVTQSPTHLIKTRGQQVTLRCSPKSGHDTVSWYQQALGQGPQFIFQYYEEEERQRGNFPDRFSGHQFPNYSSELNVNALLLGDSALYLCASSFASSAGSGTEAFFGQGTRLTVV.

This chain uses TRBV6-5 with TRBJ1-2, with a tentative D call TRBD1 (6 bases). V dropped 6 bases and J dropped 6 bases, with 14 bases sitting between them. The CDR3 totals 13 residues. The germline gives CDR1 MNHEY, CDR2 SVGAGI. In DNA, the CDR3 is TGTGCCAGCAGCCTGGGGGCAGCCCATGGCTACACCTTC. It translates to CASSLGAAHGYTF.

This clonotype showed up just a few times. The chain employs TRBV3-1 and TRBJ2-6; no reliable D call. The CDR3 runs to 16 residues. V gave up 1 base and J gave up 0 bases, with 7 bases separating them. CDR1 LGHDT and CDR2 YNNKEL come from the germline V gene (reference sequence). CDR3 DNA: TGTGCCAGCAGCCAAGCAAGAGGCTCTGGGGCCAACGTCCTGACTTTC. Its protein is CASSQARGSGANVLTF.

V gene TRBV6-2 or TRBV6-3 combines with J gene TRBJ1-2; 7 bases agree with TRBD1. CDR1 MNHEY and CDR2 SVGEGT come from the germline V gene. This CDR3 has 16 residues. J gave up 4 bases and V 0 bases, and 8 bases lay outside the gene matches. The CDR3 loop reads CASSYSRQGRGYGYTF. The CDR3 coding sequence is TGTGCCAGCAGTTACTCGAGACAGGGCCGCGGCTATGGCTACACCTTC.

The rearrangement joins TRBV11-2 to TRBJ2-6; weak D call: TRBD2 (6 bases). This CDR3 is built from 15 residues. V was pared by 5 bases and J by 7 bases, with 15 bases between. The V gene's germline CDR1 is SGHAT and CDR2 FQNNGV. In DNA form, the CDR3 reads TGTGCCAGCAGCCCCAGGCGGGACCCAGCCAACGTCCTGACTTTC. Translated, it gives CASSPRRDPANVLTF.

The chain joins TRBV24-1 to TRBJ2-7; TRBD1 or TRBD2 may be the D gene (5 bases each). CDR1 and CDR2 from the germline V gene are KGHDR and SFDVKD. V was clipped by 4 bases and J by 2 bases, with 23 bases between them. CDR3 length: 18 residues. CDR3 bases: TGTGCCACCAGTGACCACCGGGGCAACGCCCAAGGGGCCTACGAGCAGTACTTC. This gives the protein CATSDHRGNAQGAYEQYF.

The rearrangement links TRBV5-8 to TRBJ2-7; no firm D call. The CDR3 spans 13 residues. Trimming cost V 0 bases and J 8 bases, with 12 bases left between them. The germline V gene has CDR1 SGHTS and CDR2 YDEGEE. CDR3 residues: CASSLVAEKKQYF. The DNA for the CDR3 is TGTGCCAGCAGCTTGGTGGCGGAGAAGAAGCAGTACTTC. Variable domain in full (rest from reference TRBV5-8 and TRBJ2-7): EAGVTQSPTHLIKTRGQQATLRCSPISGHTSVYWYQQALGLGLQFLLWYDEGEERNRGNFPPRFSGRQFPNYSSELNVNALELEDSALYLCASSLVAEKKQYFGPGTRLTVT.

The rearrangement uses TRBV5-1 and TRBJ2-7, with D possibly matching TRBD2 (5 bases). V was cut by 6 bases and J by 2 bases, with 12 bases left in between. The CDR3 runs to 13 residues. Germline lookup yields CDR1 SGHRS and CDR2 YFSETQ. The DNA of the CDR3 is TGCGCCAGCATGCGAGCCGGGGCCTACGAGCAGTACTTC. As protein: CASMRAGAYEQYF. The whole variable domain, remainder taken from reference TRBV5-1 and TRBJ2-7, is KAGVTQTPRYLIKTRGQQVTLSCSPISGHRSVSWYQQTPGQGLQFLFEYFSETQRNKGNFPGRFSGRQFSNSRSEMNVSTLELGDSALYLCASMRAGAYEQYFGPGTRLTVT.

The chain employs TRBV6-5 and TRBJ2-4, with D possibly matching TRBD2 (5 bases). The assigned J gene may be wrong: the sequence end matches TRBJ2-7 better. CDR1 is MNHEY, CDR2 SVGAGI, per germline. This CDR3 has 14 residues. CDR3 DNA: TGTGCCAGCAGTCCCCGCCGGGGTCCCTACGAGCAGTACTTC. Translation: CASSPRRGPYEQYF.

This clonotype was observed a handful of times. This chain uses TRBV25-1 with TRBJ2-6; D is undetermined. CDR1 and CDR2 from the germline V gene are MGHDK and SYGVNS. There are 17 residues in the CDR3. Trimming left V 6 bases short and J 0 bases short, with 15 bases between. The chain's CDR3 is CASSQNDWRSGANVLTF. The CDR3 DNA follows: TGTGCCAGCAGCCAAAACGACTGGCGCTCTGGGGCCAACGTCCTGACTTTC.

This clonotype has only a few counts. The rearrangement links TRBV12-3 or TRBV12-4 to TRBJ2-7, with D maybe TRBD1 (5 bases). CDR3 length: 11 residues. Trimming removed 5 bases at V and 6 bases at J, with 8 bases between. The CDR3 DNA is TGTGCCAGCAGTCCAGGGCCCGAGCAGTACTTC. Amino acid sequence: CASSPGPEQYF.

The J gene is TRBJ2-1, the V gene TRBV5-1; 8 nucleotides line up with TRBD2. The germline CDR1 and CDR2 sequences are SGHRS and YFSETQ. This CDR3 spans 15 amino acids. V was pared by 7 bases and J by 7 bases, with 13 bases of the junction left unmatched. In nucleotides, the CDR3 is TGCGCCAGCGACCCTGGCAGCGGGAGTCGGAATGAGCAGTTCTTC. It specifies CASDPGSGSRNEQFF.

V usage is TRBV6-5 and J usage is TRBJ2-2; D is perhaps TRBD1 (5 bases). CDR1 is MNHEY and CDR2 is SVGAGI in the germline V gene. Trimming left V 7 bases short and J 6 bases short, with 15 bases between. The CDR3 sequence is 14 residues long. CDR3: CASTANRGPGELFF. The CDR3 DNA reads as TGTGCCAGCACCGCCAATAGGGGCCCCGGGGAGCTGTTTTTT.

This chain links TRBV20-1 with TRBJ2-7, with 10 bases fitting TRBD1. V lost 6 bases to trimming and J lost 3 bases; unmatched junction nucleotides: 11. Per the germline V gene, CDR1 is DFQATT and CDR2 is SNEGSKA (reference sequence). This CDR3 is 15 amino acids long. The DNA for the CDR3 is TGCAGTGCGCCGACCCGGACAGGGGGAGGCTACGAGCAGTACTTC. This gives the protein CSAPTRTGGGYEQYF.

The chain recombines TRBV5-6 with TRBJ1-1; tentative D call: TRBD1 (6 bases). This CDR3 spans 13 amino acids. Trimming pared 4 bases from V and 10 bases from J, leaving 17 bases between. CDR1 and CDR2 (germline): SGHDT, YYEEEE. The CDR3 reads CASSLGGGQGAFF. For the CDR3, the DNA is TGTGCCAGCAGCCTCGGCGGGGGGCAGGGAGCTTTCTTT. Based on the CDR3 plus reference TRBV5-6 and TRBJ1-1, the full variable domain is DAGVTQSPTHLIKTRGQQVTLRCSPKSGHDTVSWYQQALGQGPQFIFQYYEEEERQRGNFPDRFSGHQFPNYSSELNVNALLLGDSALYLCASSLGGGQGAFFGQGTRLTVV.